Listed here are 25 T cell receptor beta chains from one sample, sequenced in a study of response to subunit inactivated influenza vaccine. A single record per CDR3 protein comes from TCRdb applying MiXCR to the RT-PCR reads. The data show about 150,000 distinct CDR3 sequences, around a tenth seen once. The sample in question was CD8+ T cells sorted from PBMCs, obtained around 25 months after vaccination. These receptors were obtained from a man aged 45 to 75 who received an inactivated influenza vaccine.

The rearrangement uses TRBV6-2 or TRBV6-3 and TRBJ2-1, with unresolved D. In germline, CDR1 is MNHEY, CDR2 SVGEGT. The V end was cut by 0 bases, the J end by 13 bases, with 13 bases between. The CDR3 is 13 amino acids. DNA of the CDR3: TGTGCCAGCAGTTACTCGCAAGGGTCCCCCCAGTTCTTC. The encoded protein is CASSYSQGSPQFF.

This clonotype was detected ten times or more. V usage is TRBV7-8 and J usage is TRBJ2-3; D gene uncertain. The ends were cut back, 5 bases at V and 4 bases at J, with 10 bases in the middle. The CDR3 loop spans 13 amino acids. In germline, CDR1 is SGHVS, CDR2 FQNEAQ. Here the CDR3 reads CASSPELADTQYF. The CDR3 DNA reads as TGTGCCAGCAGCCCGGAGTTAGCAGATACGCAGTATTTT.

CDR3 nucleotides: TGTGCCAGCAGTTTCGCTCATTACACCGGGGAGCTGTTTTTT. Amino acid sequence: CASSFAHYTGELFF. V is TRBV28 and J is TRBJ2-2; no firm D call. CDR1 and CDR2 from the germline V gene are MDHEN and SYDVKM. Trimming took 3 bases from V and 3 from J, leaving 8 bases between them. CDR3 length: 14 amino acids. Complete variable domain (other parts from reference TRBV28 and TRBJ2-2): DVKVTQSSRYLVKRTGEKVFLECVQDMDHENMFWYRQDPGLGLRLIYFSYDVKMKEKGDIPEGYSVSREKKERFSLILESASTNQTSMYLCASSFAHYTGELFFGEGSRLTVL.

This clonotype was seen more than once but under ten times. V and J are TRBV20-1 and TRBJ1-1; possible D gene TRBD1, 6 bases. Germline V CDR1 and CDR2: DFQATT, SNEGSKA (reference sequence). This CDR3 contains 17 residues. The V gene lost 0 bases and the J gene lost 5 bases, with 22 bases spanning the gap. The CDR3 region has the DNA TGCAGTGCTAGAGATCACACGGGGGCGGGGGTAGGTACTGAAGCTTTCTTT. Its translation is CSARDHTGAGVGTEAFF.

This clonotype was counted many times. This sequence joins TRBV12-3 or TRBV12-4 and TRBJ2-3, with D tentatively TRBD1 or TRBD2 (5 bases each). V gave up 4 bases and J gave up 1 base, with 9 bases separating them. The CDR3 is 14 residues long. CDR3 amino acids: CASSSRDGTDTQYF. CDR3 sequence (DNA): TGTGCCAGCAGTTCCAGGGACGGCACAGATACGCAGTATTTT.

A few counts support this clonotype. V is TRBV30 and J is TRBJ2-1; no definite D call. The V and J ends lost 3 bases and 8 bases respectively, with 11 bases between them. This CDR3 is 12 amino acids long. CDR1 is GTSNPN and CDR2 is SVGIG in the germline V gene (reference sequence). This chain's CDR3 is CAWRTQSYEQFF. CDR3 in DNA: TGTGCCTGGAGGACCCAGAGTTATGAGCAGTTCTTC.

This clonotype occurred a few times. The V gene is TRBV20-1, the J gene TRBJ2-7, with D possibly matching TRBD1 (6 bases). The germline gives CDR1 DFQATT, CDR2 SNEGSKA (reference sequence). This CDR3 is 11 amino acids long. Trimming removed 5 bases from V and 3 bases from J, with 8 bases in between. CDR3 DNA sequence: TGCAGTGCTGTCAGGGGCTACGAGCAGTACTTC. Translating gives CSAVRGYEQYF.

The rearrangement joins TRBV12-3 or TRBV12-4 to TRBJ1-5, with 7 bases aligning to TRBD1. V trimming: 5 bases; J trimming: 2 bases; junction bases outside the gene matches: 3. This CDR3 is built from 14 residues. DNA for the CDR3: TGTGCCAGCAGTACAGGGGCGGGCAATCAGCCCCAGCATTTT. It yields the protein CASSTGAGNQPQHF.

CDR3 protein: CASSRTSGASTDTQYF. The CDR3 nucleotides are TGTGCCAGCAGTCGGACTAGCGGGGCGAGCACAGATACGCAGTATTTT. The chain carries TRBV2 and TRBJ2-3; 12 bases are a match to TRBD2. The CDR3 is 16 residues long. Germline V gives CDR1 SNHLY, CDR2 FYNNEI. V gave up 5 bases and J gave up 0 bases; unmatched junction bases: 3.

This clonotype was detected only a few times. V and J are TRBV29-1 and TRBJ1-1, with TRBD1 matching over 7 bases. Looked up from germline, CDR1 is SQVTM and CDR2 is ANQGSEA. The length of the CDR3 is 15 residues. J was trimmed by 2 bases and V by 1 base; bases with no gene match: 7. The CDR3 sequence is CSVEAWTGRNTEAFF. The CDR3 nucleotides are TGCAGCGTTGAAGCGTGGACAGGTCGTAACACTGAAGCTTTCTTT.

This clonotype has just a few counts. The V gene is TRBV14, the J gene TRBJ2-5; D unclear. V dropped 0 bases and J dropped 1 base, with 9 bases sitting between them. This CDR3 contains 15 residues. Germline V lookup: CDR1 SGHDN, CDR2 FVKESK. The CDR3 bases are TGTGCCAGCAGCCAAGAATATCGGGTCCAAGAGACCCAGTACTTC. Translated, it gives CASSQEYRVQETQYF.

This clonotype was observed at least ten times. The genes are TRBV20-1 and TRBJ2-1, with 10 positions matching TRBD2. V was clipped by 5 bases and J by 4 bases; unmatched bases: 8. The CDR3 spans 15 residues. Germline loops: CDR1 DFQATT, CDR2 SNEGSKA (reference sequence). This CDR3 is CSASASGRAYNEQFF. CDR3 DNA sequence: TGCAGTGCTTCCGCTAGCGGGAGAGCTTACAATGAGCAGTTCTTC.

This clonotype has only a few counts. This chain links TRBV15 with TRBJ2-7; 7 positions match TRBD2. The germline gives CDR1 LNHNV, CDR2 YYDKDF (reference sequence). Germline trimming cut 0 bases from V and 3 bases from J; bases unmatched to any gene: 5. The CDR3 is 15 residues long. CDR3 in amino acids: CATSRDRGLNYEQYF. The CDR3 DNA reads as TGTGCCACCAGCAGAGATCGGGGACTAAACTACGAGCAGTACTTC. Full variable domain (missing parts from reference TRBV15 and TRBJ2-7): DAMVIQNPRYQVTQFGKPVTLSCSQTLNHNVMYWYQQKSSQAPKLLFHYYDKDFNNEADTPDNFQSRRPNTSFCFLDIRSPGLGDTAMYLCATSRDRGLNYEQYFGPGTRLTVT.

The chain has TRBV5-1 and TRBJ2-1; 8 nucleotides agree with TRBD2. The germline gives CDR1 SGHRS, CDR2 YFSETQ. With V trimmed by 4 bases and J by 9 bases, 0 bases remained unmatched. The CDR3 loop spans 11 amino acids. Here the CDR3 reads CASSRGGEQFF. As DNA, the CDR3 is TGCGCCAGCAGCCGGGGGGGTGAGCAGTTCTTC.

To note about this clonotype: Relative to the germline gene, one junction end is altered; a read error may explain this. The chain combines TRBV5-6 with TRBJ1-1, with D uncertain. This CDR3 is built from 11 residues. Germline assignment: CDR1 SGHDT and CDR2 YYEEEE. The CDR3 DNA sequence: TGTGCCAGCAGCCAAGGACGGGAAGATTTCTTT. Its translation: CASSQGREDFF.

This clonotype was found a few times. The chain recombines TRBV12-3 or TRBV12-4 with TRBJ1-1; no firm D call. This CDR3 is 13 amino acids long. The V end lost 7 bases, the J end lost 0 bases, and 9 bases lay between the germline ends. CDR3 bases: TGTGCCAGCACCCCTCACTTGAACACTGAAGCTTTCTTT. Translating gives CASTPHLNTEAFF.

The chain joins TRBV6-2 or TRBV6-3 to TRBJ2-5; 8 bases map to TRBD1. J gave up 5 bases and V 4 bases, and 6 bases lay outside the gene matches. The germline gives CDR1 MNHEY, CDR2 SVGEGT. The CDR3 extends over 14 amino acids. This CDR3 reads CASSFDRGYETQYF. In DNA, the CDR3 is TGTGCCAGCAGTTTTGACAGGGGCTACGAGACCCAGTACTTC.

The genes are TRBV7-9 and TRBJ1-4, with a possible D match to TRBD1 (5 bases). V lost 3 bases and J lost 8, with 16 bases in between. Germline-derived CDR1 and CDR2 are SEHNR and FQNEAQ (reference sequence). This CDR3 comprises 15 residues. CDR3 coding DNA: TGTGCCAGCAGCTTGGGACCGGCCGATTCGGAAAAACTGTTTTTT. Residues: CASSLGPADSEKLFF.

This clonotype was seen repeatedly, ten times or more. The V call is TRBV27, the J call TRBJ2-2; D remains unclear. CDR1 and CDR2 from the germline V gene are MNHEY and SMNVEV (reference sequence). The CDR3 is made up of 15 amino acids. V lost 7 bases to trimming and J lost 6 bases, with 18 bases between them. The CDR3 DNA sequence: TGTGCCAGCAAGGTCGTTTGGTCCGCCCCCGGGGAGCTGTTTTTT. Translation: CASKVVWSAPGELFF.

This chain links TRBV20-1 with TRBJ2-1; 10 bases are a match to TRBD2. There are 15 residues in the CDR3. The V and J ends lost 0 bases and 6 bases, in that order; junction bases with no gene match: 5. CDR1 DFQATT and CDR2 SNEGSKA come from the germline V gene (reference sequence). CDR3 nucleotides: TGCAGTGCTAGAGATCGCCTAGCGGGAGCCAATGAGCAGTTCTTC. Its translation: CSARDRLAGANEQFF.

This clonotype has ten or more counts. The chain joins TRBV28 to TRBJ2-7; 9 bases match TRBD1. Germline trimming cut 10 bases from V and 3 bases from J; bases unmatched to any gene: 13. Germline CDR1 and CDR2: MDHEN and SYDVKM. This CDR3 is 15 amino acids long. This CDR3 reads CATRTRTGEGYEQYF. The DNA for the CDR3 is TGTGCCACGCGAACAAGGACAGGGGAGGGCTACGAGCAGTACTTC.

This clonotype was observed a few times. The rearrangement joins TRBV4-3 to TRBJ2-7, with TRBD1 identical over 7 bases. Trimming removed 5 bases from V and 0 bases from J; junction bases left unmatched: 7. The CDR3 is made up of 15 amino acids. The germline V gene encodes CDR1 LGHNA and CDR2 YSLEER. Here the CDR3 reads CASSKGDSSSYEQYF. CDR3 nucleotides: TGCGCCAGCAGCAAAGGGGACAGTTCCTCCTACGAGCAGTACTTC.

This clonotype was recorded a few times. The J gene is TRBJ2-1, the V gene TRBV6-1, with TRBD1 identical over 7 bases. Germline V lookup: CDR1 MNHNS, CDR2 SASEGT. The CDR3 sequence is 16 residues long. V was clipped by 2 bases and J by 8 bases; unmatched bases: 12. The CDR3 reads CASSETPTTGFHEQFF. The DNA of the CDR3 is TGTGCCAGCAGTGAAACACCGACGACAGGGTTCCATGAGCAGTTCTTC.

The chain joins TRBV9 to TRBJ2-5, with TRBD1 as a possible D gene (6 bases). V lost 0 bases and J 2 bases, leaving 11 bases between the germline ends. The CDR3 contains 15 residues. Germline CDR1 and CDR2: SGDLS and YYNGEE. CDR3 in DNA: TGTGCCAGCAGCGTAGGGGGACAAATTCAAGAGACCCAGTACTTC. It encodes CASSVGGQIQETQYF.

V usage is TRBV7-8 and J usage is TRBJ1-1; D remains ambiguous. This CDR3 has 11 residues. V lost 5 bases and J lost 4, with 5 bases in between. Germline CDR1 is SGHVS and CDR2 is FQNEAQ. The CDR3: CASSVSTEAFF. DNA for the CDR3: TGTGCCAGCAGCGTGAGCACTGAAGCTTTCTTT.